One sample yielded the 32 T cell receptor beta chains listed below, sequenced in a study of shared clonotypes between healthy human individuals. The repertoire was sequenced with immunoSEQ multiplex PCR; TCRdb's copy has only in-frame clones and lacks some. The top ten hold under 2% of the sample, which has 2 million to 2.5 million clones, roughly 91% seen once. Only CD45RO-negative cells positively selected for CCR7 counted as naive CD8 cells, so terminally differentiated effector memory CD45RA+ cells were excluded. The sample comprised naive CD8+ T cells from PBMCs. These receptors were collected from a man in his late teens or twenties in good health. Some clones in this sample may be carry-over from other donors' samples.

V usage is TRBV6-6 and J usage is TRBJ1-1; a weak D match, TRBD1 (5 bases). The CDR3 contains 16 residues. V shed 6 bases and J shed 0 bases, with 17 bases lying between them. Germline V lookup: CDR1 MNHNY, CDR2 SVGAGI (reference sequence). CDR3 region: CASSPDGQGMNTEAFF. The CDR3 DNA reads as TGTGCCAGCAGCCCCGATGGACAAGGCATGAACACTGAAGCTTTCTTT.

Regarding this clone: This same CDR3 is encoded by further DNA sequences in the sample. This chain uses TRBV27 with TRBJ1-5, with TRBD1 identical over 8 bases. CDR3 length: 14 residues. Trimming removed 5 bases from V and 4 bases from J; junction bases left unmatched: 4. Per the germline V gene, CDR1 is MNHEY and CDR2 is SMNVEV (reference sequence). The CDR3 coding sequence is TGTGCCAGCAGTCTGCGACAGGGGAATCAGCCCCAGCATTTT. It encodes CASSLRQGNQPQHF.

J is TRBJ2-2 and V is TRBV6-4; D gene ambiguous. This CDR3 has 12 amino acids. The V gene lost 3 bases and the J gene lost 4 bases, with 3 bases spanning the gap. Germline assignment: CDR1 MRHNA and CDR2 SNTAGT. In DNA form, the CDR3 reads TGTGCCAGCAGTGATCCCACCGGGGAGCTGTTTTTT. It codes for CASSDPTGELFF.

In DNA, the CDR3 is TGTGCCAGCACCCCGAAGGTGGGTCTAGCGGGAGACTACGAGCAGTACTTC. It codes for CASTPKVGLAGDYEQYF. The chain joins TRBV27 to TRBJ2-7; 10 nucleotides align to TRBD2. From germline, CDR1 is MNHEY and CDR2 SMNVEV (reference sequence). With 7 bases clipped from V and 3 bases from J, the junction kept 15 bases outside the gene matches. CDR3 size: 17 residues.

V is TRBV27 and J is TRBJ2-2; perhaps TRBD1 as D (6 bases). CDR1 is MNHEY and CDR2 is SMNVEV in the germline V gene (reference sequence). This CDR3 is 14 amino acids long. V lost 4 bases and J 5 bases, leaving 11 bases between the germline ends. The chain's CDR3 is CASSWFQGTGELFF. The CDR3, as DNA: TGTGCCAGCAGTTGGTTTCAGGGGACCGGGGAGCTGTTTTTT.

The genes are TRBV25-1 and TRBJ1-1, with TRBD1 identical over 7 bases. CDR1 MGHDK and CDR2 SYGVNS come from the germline V gene. The CDR3 length is 15 residues. The V segment lost 3 bases and the J segment 3 bases; nucleotides outside the gene matches: 7. The CDR3 reads CASSDPPGGDTEAFF. DNA of the CDR3: TGTGCCAGCAGTGACCCCCCAGGGGGGGACACTGAAGCTTTCTTT.

Note on this clone: In the same sample, other DNA sequences code for this CDR3. The CDR3 coding sequence is TGTGCCAGCAGTTTGGGACTAGCGGGCGACGAGCAGTACTTC. Amino acids: CASSLGLAGDEQYF. The V gene is TRBV28, the J gene TRBJ2-7; 12 bases are a match to TRBD2. The V gene end was trimmed by 3 bases and the J gene end by 5 bases; junction bases not matched to a gene: 2. Germline assignment: CDR1 MDHEN and CDR2 SYDVKM. This CDR3 has 14 amino acids.

The chain couples TRBV28 to TRBJ2-1; 12 bases are a match to TRBD2. J lost 3 bases, V lost 3 bases, and 6 bases had no gene match. The CDR3 covers 17 residues. CDR1 MDHEN and CDR2 SYDVKM come from the germline V gene. The CDR3 coding sequence is TGTGCCAGCAGTTTGCCCGGACTAGCGGGACACTACAATGAGCAGTTCTTC. It specifies CASSLPGLAGHYNEQFF.

DNA of the CDR3: TGTGCCAGCAGTTTAGGGAGGACTAGCGGGAGTTTCCCGTTCTTC. This gives the protein CASSLGRTSGSFPFF. The chain carries TRBV27 and TRBJ2-1; TRBD2 matches 13 bases. The trim removed 2 bases at V and 15 bases at J, leaving 10 bases unmatched. CDR3 size: 15 residues. CDR1 and CDR2 from the germline V gene are MNHEY and SMNVEV (reference sequence).

This rearrangement joins TRBV27 to TRBJ2-7; either TRBD1 or TRBD2 may supply D (5 bases each). V was clipped by 6 bases and J by 1 base, with 16 bases between them. The CDR3 extends over 15 amino acids. Germline values: CDR1 MNHEY, CDR2 SMNVEV (reference sequence). The CDR3: CASSPSRGRSYEQYF. CDR3 in DNA: TGTGCCAGCAGCCCGTCCCGGGGCAGGTCCTACGAGCAGTACTTC.

This clone was detected only a few times. The chain joins TRBV30 to TRBJ1-4; D remains unclear. The ends were cut back, 3 bases at V and 12 bases at J, with 11 bases in the middle. The CDR3 is 11 residues long. The germline CDR1 and CDR2 sequences are GTSNPN and SVGIG (reference sequence). The CDR3 DNA reads TGTGCCTGGAGAGGCAGCTTAGAACTGTTTTTT. Translation: CAWRGSLELFF.

Concerning this clone: Other DNA sequences in this specimen translate into the identical CDR3. The J gene is TRBJ2-1, the V gene TRBV7-8; 11 nucleotides align to TRBD2. The CDR3 runs to 16 residues. Germline CDR1 SGHVS, CDR2 FQNEAQ. The V and J ends lost 0 bases and 3 bases, in that order; junction bases with no gene match: 1. CDR3 in DNA: TGTGCCAGCAGCTTAGCCGGGACTAGCGGCTACAATGAGCAGTTCTTC. Its translation is CASSLAGTSGYNEQFF.

The CDR3: CASTQSGRSYNEQFF. The CDR3 nucleotides read TGTGCCAGCACCCAGAGCGGGAGATCCTACAATGAGCAGTTCTTC. This chain links TRBV9 with TRBJ2-1; TRBD2 matches 8 bases. From germline, CDR1 is SGDLS and CDR2 YYNGEE. V lost 6 bases and J lost 1; bases outside the gene matches: 6. The CDR3 is 15 residues long.

The chain links TRBV6-5 to TRBJ1-2; D gene uncertain. Trimming cost V 0 bases and J 7 bases, with 15 bases left between them. This CDR3 contains 15 residues. Germline V lookup: CDR1 MNHEY, CDR2 SVGAGI. The CDR3 DNA sequence: TGTGCCAGCAGTTACTCAGGGAGTGCTGCTTCTGGCTACACCTTC. This codes for CASSYSGSAASGYTF.

This clone was seen only a few times. The chain has TRBV5-1 and TRBJ1-1; D remains ambiguous. CDR3 size: 13 residues. Trimming left V 0 bases short and J 7 bases short, with 10 bases between. Germline CDR1 SGHRS, CDR2 YFSETQ. The CDR3 DNA reads as TGCGCCAGCAGCTTGGTGTCGGCCAATGAAGCTTTCTTT. The encoded protein is CASSLVSANEAFF.

This chain links TRBV29-1 with TRBJ2-2; no reliable D call. CDR1 SQVTM and CDR2 ANQGSEA come from the germline V gene. The V end lost 2 bases, the J end lost 11 bases, and 9 bases lay between the germline ends. The CDR3 covers 11 residues. As DNA, the CDR3 is TGCAGCGTTGAACTGGGAAGCGAGCTGTTTTTT. It is translated as CSVELGSELFF.

V is TRBV4-1 and J is TRBJ2-7; D may be TRBD2 (6 bases). CDR1 and CDR2 (germline): MGHRA, YSYEKL. V lost 0 bases, J lost 5 bases, and 14 bases lay in between. CDR3 length: 15 amino acids. CDR3 sequence: CASSQDSGGVDEQYF. The CDR3 coding sequence is TGCGCCAGCAGCCAAGATTCTGGAGGGGTCGACGAGCAGTACTTC.

The chain has TRBV27 and TRBJ2-7, with 8 nucleotides matching TRBD1. The CDR3 consists of 15 residues. V lost 5 bases to trimming and J lost 3 bases; unmatched junction nucleotides: 9. The germline V gene has CDR1 MNHEY and CDR2 SMNVEV (reference sequence). This chain's CDR3 is CASSPRTGRGYEQYF. Here the CDR3 DNA reads TGTGCCAGCAGTCCCAGGACAGGGAGAGGCTACGAGCAGTACTTC.

About this clone itself: Other DNA sequences from this sample encode an identical CDR3 as well. This chain uses TRBV13 with TRBJ2-7; D possibly corresponds to TRBD1 (6 bases). The CDR3 has 13 residues. CDR1 PRHDT and CDR2 FYEKMQ come from the germline V gene (reference sequence). Trimming stripped 0 bases from V and 3 bases from J, with 6 bases between. DNA of the CDR3: TGTGCCAGCAGCTTAGGCAGGGGCTACGAGCAGTACTTC. It encodes CASSLGRGYEQYF.

The chain combines TRBV7-9 with TRBJ1-4; TRBD1 aligns across 8 bases. From germline, CDR1 is SEHNR and CDR2 FQNEAQ (reference sequence). This CDR3 is 16 amino acids long. V lost 5 bases and J lost 6; bases outside the gene matches: 11. CDR3 sequence (DNA): TGTGCCAGCAGCCCCCGACAGGGGCAATGGGATGAAAAACTGTTTTTT. Its protein is CASSPRQGQWDEKLFF.

The V call is TRBV6-1, the J call TRBJ2-7; 11 bases map to TRBD2. The CDR3 contains 17 residues. Germline V gives CDR1 MNHNS, CDR2 SASEGT. Germline trimming cut 2 bases from V and 1 base from J; bases unmatched to any gene: 7. The chain's CDR3 is CASSEYSGTSGSYEQYF. Here the CDR3 DNA reads TGTGCCAGCAGTGAATATTCTGGGACTAGCGGTTCCTACGAGCAGTACTTC.

The rearrangement uses TRBV6-5 and TRBJ2-1; 10 bases map to TRBD2. The V gene end was trimmed by 8 bases and the J gene end by 10 bases; junction bases not matched to a gene: 14. CDR1 is MNHEY and CDR2 is SVGAGI in the germline V gene. The CDR3 is made up of 15 amino acids. The CDR3: CASGSGTSAFGEQFF. The CDR3 DNA sequence: TGTGCCAGCGGATCCGGGACTAGCGCGTTCGGAGAGCAGTTCTTC.

The gene calls are TRBV19 and TRBJ1-2, with 7 nucleotides matching TRBD1. The CDR3 contains 15 residues. Germline V lookup: CDR1 LNHDA, CDR2 SQIVND (reference sequence). V shed 2 bases and J 4 bases; nucleotides not matched to a gene: 7. The CDR3 protein is CASSILPSGGYGYTF. The CDR3, as DNA: TGTGCCAGTAGTATACTCCCCTCAGGGGGCTATGGCTACACCTTC.

J is TRBJ2-7 and V is TRBV10-3; possibly TRBD1 for D (6 bases). V gave up 11 bases and J gave up 3 bases, with 20 bases separating them. Per germline, CDR1 ENHRY and CDR2 SYGVKD. The CDR3 sequence is 14 residues long. The CDR3 DNA is TGTGCCCCCGTCTTGGCAGGGGTTTTCTACGAGCAGTACTTC. Residues: CAPVLAGVFYEQYF.

The genes are TRBV7-9 and TRBJ2-7; no definite D call. Trimming removed 2 bases at V and 3 bases at J, with 5 bases between. Germline V gene lookup returns CDR1 SEHNR and CDR2 FQNEAQ (reference sequence). The CDR3 extends over 12 amino acids. CDR3 loop: CASSLYVYEQYF. DNA of the CDR3: TGTGCCAGCAGCTTATACGTCTACGAGCAGTACTTC.

The rearrangement links TRBV7-6 to TRBJ2-3; D not certain. Germline loops: CDR1 SGHVS, CDR2 FNYEAQ. V lost 1 base, J lost 7 bases, and 12 bases lay in between. There are 14 residues in the CDR3. CDR3 DNA sequence: TGTGCCAGCAGCTTAGAAGGGCTATTAAATACGCAGTATTTT. Translation gives CASSLEGLLNTQYF.

The chain recombines TRBV12-5 with TRBJ2-1; 13 nucleotides align to TRBD2. The CDR3 has 18 amino acids. Germline lookup yields CDR1 LGHNT and CDR2 FRNRAP. V shed 1 base and J 0 bases; nucleotides not matched to a gene: 3. The CDR3: CASGLGLAGGVSYNEQFF. CDR3 bases: TGTGCTAGTGGTTTGGGACTAGCGGGAGGAGTCTCCTACAATGAGCAGTTCTTC.

The V call is TRBV4-1, the J call TRBJ2-2; 8 bases agree with TRBD2. The length of the CDR3 is 14 residues. In germline, CDR1 is MGHRA, CDR2 YSYEKL. V shed 6 bases, J shed 7 bases, and the junction held 7 bases outside the gene matches. CDR3 sequence (DNA): TGCGCCAGCAGTCCAGCGGGAGCTGGCGGGGAGCTGTTTTTT. Translation gives CASSPAGAGGELFF.

This chain joins TRBV19 and TRBJ1-3, with D uncertain. Trimming removed 7 bases at V and 0 bases at J, with 13 bases between. The V gene's germline CDR1 is LNHDA and CDR2 SQIVND (reference sequence). CDR3 length: 15 residues. The CDR3 region is CASIESGLSGNTIYF. CDR3 DNA sequence: TGTGCCAGTATTGAGTCGGGTCTCTCTGGAAACACCATATATTTT. Variable domain in full (rest from reference TRBV19 and TRBJ1-3): DGGITQSPKYLFRKEGQNVTLSCEQNLNHDAMYWYRQDPGQGLRLIYYSQIVNDFQKGDIAEGYSVSREKKESFPLTVTSAQKNPTAFYLCASIESGLSGNTIYFGEGSWLTVV.

V gene TRBV5-5 combines with J gene TRBJ2-7; 7 nucleotides agree with TRBD1. Per germline, CDR1 SGHKS and CDR2 YYEKEE (reference sequence). V trimming: 1 base; J trimming: 2 bases; junction bases outside the gene matches: 3. The CDR3 runs 14 residues. The CDR3 reads CASSLWQGAYEQYF. The CDR3 bases are TGTGCCAGCAGCTTGTGGCAGGGGGCCTACGAGCAGTACTTC.

The chain recombines TRBV5-5 with TRBJ1-1; D is undetermined. The V end lost 7 bases, the J end lost 0 bases, and 16 bases lay between the germline ends. Per the germline V gene, CDR1 is SGHKS and CDR2 is YYEKEE (reference sequence). This CDR3 comprises 15 residues. The CDR3 sequence is CASQLTATMNTEAFF. The CDR3, as DNA: TGTGCCAGCCAACTAACAGCTACTATGAACACTGAAGCTTTCTTT.

V gene TRBV4-2 combines with J gene TRBJ1-1; no clear D gene. Deletions cut 4 bases from V and 0 bases from J, with 15 bases between. This CDR3 is built from 16 residues. Germline-derived CDR1 and CDR2 are LGHNA and YNFKEQ. In DNA form, the CDR3 reads TGTGCCAGCAGCCGCCGCGAGGGTGGGATGAACACTGAAGCTTTCTTT. Its translation is CASSRREGGMNTEAFF.